This passage covers 5 T cell receptor beta chains from one sample sequenced in a study of blood T cell repertoires in COVID-19. The repertoire was sequenced with immunoSEQ multiplex PCR; TCRdb's copy has only in-frame clones and lacks some. Of fewer than 150,000 clones in the sample, about 89% are singletons; the top ten hold about 3.6%. Specimen: peripheral blood. Receptors were obtained from a woman aged 60-75 years with acute or convalescent COVID-19.

The chain has TRBV7-6 and TRBJ1-4; TRBD1 matches at 7 bases. Germline V gives CDR1 SGHVS, CDR2 FNYEAQ. The CDR3 totals 15 residues. Trimming cost V 1 base and J 7 bases; bases outside gene matches: 6. The DNA for the CDR3 is TGTGCCAGCAGCTTAGATACAGGGGTTGGTGAAAAACTGTTTTTT. Its translation is CASSLDTGVGEKLFF.

The table lists this clone with a count of one. The chain has TRBV19 and TRBJ1-2; 7 bases match TRBD1. This CDR3 has 13 residues. The V segment lost 9 bases and the J segment 4 bases; nucleotides outside the gene matches: 8. CDR1 is LNHDA, CDR2 SQIVND, per germline (reference sequence). CDR3 DNA: TGTGCCAGCACGCACGACAGGGTCTATGGCTACACCTTC. It is translated as CASTHDRVYGYTF.

This clone has only one observation. J is TRBJ2-1 and V is TRBV6-5; TRBD1 matches 7 bases. Trimming cost V 6 bases and J 6 bases; bases outside gene matches: 11. Germline V gene sequence: CDR1 MNHEY, CDR2 SVGAGI. This CDR3 has 15 residues. CDR3: CASRRDRANFNEQFF. DNA for the CDR3: TGTGCCAGCAGACGTGACAGGGCCAACTTCAATGAGCAGTTCTTC.

The rearrangement links TRBV19 to TRBJ1-5; D is uncertain. The CDR3 totals 15 residues. Trimming took off 8 bases at V and 0 bases at J, with 14 bases between the two ends. CDR1 and CDR2 from the germline V gene are LNHDA and SQIVND (reference sequence). CDR3 loop: CASWTGRNSNQPQHF. The CDR3 bases are TGTGCCAGTTGGACGGGGAGAAATAGCAATCAGCCCCAGCATTTT.

The rearrangement uses TRBV10-1 and TRBJ1-6, with TRBD1 matching 9 bases. The V gene end was trimmed by 5 bases and the J gene end by 9 bases; junction bases not matched to a gene: 2. Germline CDR1 is WNHNN and CDR2 is SYGVQD (reference sequence). The CDR3 is 13 amino acids. Here the CDR3 reads CASSPDRGSPLHF. For the CDR3, the DNA is TGCGCCAGCAGTCCGGACAGGGGTTCACCCCTCCACTTT.